This section outlines one TCR beta chain sequence together with its context. Its target is unknown. This record comes from a study of T-cell reconstitution after alpha-beta-depleted transplantation in children. The library targeted TCRbeta and was prepared with unique molecular identifiers. One entry per CDR3 protein results from TCRdb running MiXCR on the PCR reads. This sample has around 80,000 distinct CDR3 sequences, with 15% to 20% found just once. Study-level findings and limits: Hyperexpanded clones declined; after one year, newly produced T cells mostly supplied diversity. In some patients, recipient T cells and intrathymic progenitors surviving conditioning explained high day-60 diversity. Several hundred expanded graft clones reportedly gave rise to the alpha-beta T cells present about two months after transplant.

This sequence was found in a male patient under 10 years old who had a stem cell transplant for acute lymphoblastic leukemia, so the T cells may come from the graft donor. The source was PBMCs, mostly from graft donor cells, collected 360 days after TCRalphabeta/CD19-depleted stem cell transplant.

CDR3 nucleotide sequence: TGTGCCAGCAGTTTATTGGCAGCAACTAATGAAAAACTGTTTTTT. Translation: CASSLLAATNEKLFF. The chain uses TRBV12-3 or TRBV12-4 and TRBJ1-4; D gene ambiguous. This CDR3 comprises 15 residues. The V gene lost 2 bases and the J gene lost 0 bases, with 7 bases spanning the gap.